The entry below gives a single T cell receptor beta chain sequence along with its context. Libraries were prepared by immunoSEQ multiplex PCR; TCRdb keeps only in-frame clonotypes and omits some of them. The sample records about 32,000 clones, about 90% being singletons. The trim removed 3 bases at V and 2 bases at J, leaving 12 bases unmatched. The CDR3 has 19 amino acids. The germline gives CDR1 MDHEN, CDR2 SYDVKM. The data were obtained in a study of T cells after posttransplantation cyclophosphamide. This clonotype was obtained from a woman aged 40 to 50 with a blood cancer, CMV-positive, and with a related stem cell donor. The chain joins TRBV28 to TRBJ2-3; the match to TRBD2 covers 12 bases. Source material: PBMCs. The CDR3 spells CASSFRGLAGGPFTDTQYF. The CDR3 DNA follows: TGTGCCAGCAGTTTCCGAGGCCTAGCGGGGGGGCCATTCACAGATACGCAGTATTTT.